These 18 T cell receptor beta chains share one sample of origin, sequenced in a study of blood T cell repertoires in COVID-19. The data were produced by immunoSEQ multiplex PCR, yet TCRdb's version contains in-frame clones alone and is incomplete. The table has more than 140,000 clones, 85% to 90% seen once. The sample consisted of peripheral blood. The receptor source for this set is a woman aged 55-70 years with acute or convalescent COVID-19.

This chain uses TRBV9 with TRBJ1-3; D is ambiguous. The germline V gene has CDR1 SGDLS and CDR2 YYNGEE. The CDR3 has 14 residues. The V end was cut by 2 bases, the J end by 0 bases, with 6 bases between. The CDR3 protein is CASSVSGSGNTIYF. As DNA, the CDR3 is TGTGCCAGCAGCGTCTCGGGCTCTGGAAACACCATATATTTT.

V is TRBV11-3 and J is TRBJ1-2; 8 positions agree with TRBD1. The CDR3 length is 14 residues. The ends lost 3 bases at V and 1 base at J; junction bases unmatched: 1. Germline V lookup: CDR1 SGHNT, CDR2 YENEEA. The CDR3 spells CASSLGQVNYGYTF. CDR3 in DNA: TGTGCCAGCAGCTTGGGACAGGTTAACTATGGCTACACCTTC.

The gene calls are TRBV11-3 and TRBJ2-7; 8 bases are a match to TRBD2. With V trimmed by 2 bases and J by 6 bases, 9 bases remained unmatched. Per germline, CDR1 SGHNT and CDR2 YENEEA. The CDR3 has 15 amino acids. CDR3 loop: CASSLPPAGASEQYF. Written as DNA, the CDR3 is TGTGCCAGCAGCTTACCCCCAGCGGGGGCCAGCGAGCAGTACTTC. Full variable domain (outside the CDR3, taken from reference TRBV11-3 and TRBJ2-7): EAGVVQSPRYKIIEKKQPVAFWCNPISGHNTLYWYLQNLGQGPELLIRYENEEAVDDSQLPKDRFSAERLKGVDSTLKIQPAELGDSAVYLCASSLPPAGASEQYFGPGTRLTVT.

The chain uses TRBV30 and TRBJ2-6, with 10 positions matching TRBD2. Germline assignment: CDR1 GTSNPN and CDR2 SVGIG (reference sequence). The CDR3 spans 17 residues. Unmatched junction bases numbered 6, after V lost 4 bases and J lost 0 bases. In DNA, the CDR3 is TGTGCCTGGACTAGCGGGGGCCTCCCCTCTGGGGCCAACGTCCTGACTTTC. Its translation: CAWTSGGLPSGANVLTF.

This chain uses TRBV10-3 with TRBJ2-7, with a weak D call TRBD1 (5 bases). Germline V lookup: CDR1 ENHRY, CDR2 SYGVKD. The CDR3 contains 15 residues. Trimming took off 3 bases at V and 3 bases at J, with 15 bases between the two ends. The CDR3 region is CAISDPGRANYEQYF. The DNA for the CDR3 is TGTGCCATCAGTGACCCCGGCAGGGCCAACTACGAGCAGTACTTC.

The chain employs TRBV6-5 and TRBJ2-7; 9 bases map to TRBD1. Germline lookup yields CDR1 MNHEY and CDR2 SVGAGI. The junction had 11 bases not matched to a gene; V was cut back by 8 bases and J by 3 bases. CDR3 length: 15 amino acids. The CDR3 sequence: CASSAGQGYDYEQYF. The CDR3 coding sequence is TGTGCCAGCTCGGCGGGACAGGGTTATGACTACGAGCAGTACTTC.

The chain recombines TRBV5-1 with TRBJ1-4; TRBD1 matches 7 bases. From germline, CDR1 is SGHRS and CDR2 YFSETQ. The CDR3 consists of 16 residues. Germline trimming cut 0 bases from V and 5 bases from J; bases unmatched to any gene: 7. DNA of the CDR3: TGCGCCAGCAGCTTGGCTCCACCGGGACAGAATGAAAAACTGTTTTTT. Translation gives CASSLAPPGQNEKLFF.

The V and J genes are TRBV16 and TRBJ1-2, with D possibly being TRBD1 (5 bases). This CDR3 spans 14 amino acids. Per germline, CDR1 KGHSY and CDR2 FQNENV. With 0 bases removed from V and 2 bases from J, the gap between germline ends came to 7 bases. The CDR3 DNA reads TGTGCCAGCAGCCAATCGACAGCCAACTATGGCTACACCTTC. Residues: CASSQSTANYGYTF. The variable domain in full, completed from reference TRBV16 and TRBJ1-2, reads GEEVAQTPKHLVRGEGQKAKLYCAPIKGHSYVFWYQQVLKNEFKFLISFQNENVFDETGMPKERFSAKCLPNSPCSLEIQATKLEDSAVYFCASSQSTANYGYTFGSGTRLTVV.

J is TRBJ2-1 and V is TRBV30; D gene ambiguous. The V end lost 0 bases, the J end lost 7 bases, and 10 bases lay between the germline ends. The CDR3 sequence is 13 residues long. Germline V gene lookup returns CDR1 GTSNPN and CDR2 SVGIG (reference sequence). In nucleotides, the CDR3 is TGTGCCTGGAGTGTAAACCGGTTTAATGAGCAGTTCTTC. As protein: CAWSVNRFNEQFF. Full variable domain (missing parts from reference TRBV30 and TRBJ2-1): SQTIHQWPATLVQPVGSPLSLECTVEGTSNPNLYWYRQAAGRGLQLLFYSVGIGQISSEVPQNLSASRPQDRQFILSSKKLLLSDSGFYLCAWSVNRFNEQFFGPGTRLTVL.

V gene TRBV3-1 (or the pseudogene TRBV3-2) combines with J gene TRBJ2-5; 8 nucleotides align to TRBD2. Unmatched junction bases numbered 8, after V lost 3 bases and J lost 5 bases. The germline V gene has CDR1 LGHDT and CDR2 YNNKEL (reference sequence). The CDR3 sequence is 15 residues long. The chain's CDR3 is CASSQFVRGGETQYF. The DNA of the CDR3 is TGTGCCAGCAGCCAGTTCGTTCGGGGGGGTGAGACCCAGTACTTC.

The chain uses TRBV11-2 and TRBJ1-3, with D possibly being TRBD1 (6 bases). Germline assignment: CDR1 SGHAT and CDR2 FQNNGV. The CDR3 runs 17 residues. The V and J ends lost 5 bases and 0 bases respectively, with 17 bases between them. CDR3 bases: TGTGCCAGCAGCCAAAACAGGGTATCTTTCTCTGGAAACACCATATATTTT. Amino acid sequence: CASSQNRVSFSGNTIYF. Based on the CDR3 plus reference TRBV11-2 and TRBJ1-3, the full variable domain is EAGVAQSPRYKIIEKRQSVAFWCNPISGHATLYWYQQILGQGPKLLIQFQNNGVVDDSQLPKDRFSAERLKGVDSTLKIQPAKLEDSAVYLCASSQNRVSFSGNTIYFGEGSWLTVV.

The rearrangement links TRBV29-1 to TRBJ1-5, with 11 bases that match TRBD1. The trim removed 6 bases at V and 7 bases at J, leaving 8 bases unmatched. CDR1 SQVTM and CDR2 ANQGSEA come from the germline V gene. The CDR3 consists of 14 residues. The CDR3 region has the DNA TGCAGCGTGGGGGACAGGGGGTTTGAACAGCCCCAGCATTTT. It is translated as CSVGDRGFEQPQHF.

The V gene is TRBV2, the J gene TRBJ2-2; TRBD1 agrees at 7 bases. The germline gives CDR1 SNHLY, CDR2 FYNNEI. J was trimmed by 6 bases and V by 6 bases; bases with no gene match: 7. The CDR3 loop spans 14 amino acids. CDR3 coding DNA: TGTGCCAGCAGGCGACAGGGAAGCCCCGGGGAGCTGTTTTTT. Its translation: CASRRQGSPGELFF.

The chain carries TRBV30 and TRBJ2-5; D is possibly TRBD2 (6 bases). The germline V gene has CDR1 GTSNPN and CDR2 SVGIG (reference sequence). CDR3 size: 14 residues. V lost 5 bases and J lost 2, with 15 bases in between. CDR3 loop: CAWYFPGLQETQYF. The CDR3 bases are TGTGCCTGGTATTTCCCCGGACTACAAGAGACCCAGTACTTC.

The rearrangement links TRBV5-1 to TRBJ1-1, with 9 bases aligning to TRBD1. V gave up 4 bases and J gave up 4 bases; unmatched junction bases: 8. The CDR3 is made up of 15 amino acids. CDR1 and CDR2 from the germline V gene are SGHRS and YFSETQ. The CDR3: CASSLRTGASTEAFF. The CDR3 DNA follows: TGCGCCAGCAGCCTGCGGACAGGGGCGAGCACTGAAGCTTTCTTT.

The CDR3, as DNA: TGTGCCAGCAGTCCTCGACCCGGGACAGGGACACCAAACTACGAGCAGTACTTC. Translated: CASSPRPGTGTPNYEQYF. J is TRBJ2-7 and V is TRBV5-6; 9 nucleotides line up with TRBD1. CDR3 length: 18 amino acids. The germline V gene encodes CDR1 SGHDT and CDR2 YYEEEE. V trimming: 5 bases; J trimming: 3 bases; junction bases outside the gene matches: 18.

The chain links TRBV28 to TRBJ1-1, with D maybe TRBD1 (5 bases). The CDR3 extends over 15 amino acids. Trimming removed 6 bases at V and 0 bases at J, with 14 bases between. CDR1 and CDR2 (germline): MDHEN, SYDVKM. The CDR3 DNA reads TGTGCCAGCAGCCGAACGACAGCCATGAACACTGAAGCTTTCTTT. Translated: CASSRTTAMNTEAFF.

Only one count was recorded for this clone. This sequence joins TRBV10-2 and TRBJ1-1; D possibly corresponds to TRBD1 (5 bases). Germline V CDR1 and CDR2: WSHSY, SAAADI. Trimming removed 2 bases from V and 0 bases from J, with 16 bases in between. The CDR3 contains 17 residues. CDR3 region: CASSEPLTAIMNTEAFF. The CDR3 DNA sequence: TGCGCCAGCAGTGAGCCATTGACAGCTATCATGAACACTGAAGCTTTCTTT.